This entry is about one T cell receptor (beta chain). The antigen remains undetermined. This sample was taken from a study of cytomegalovirus exposure and HLA in healthy donors. Across the study: An early release of data contained around 80 million unique TCRs, which came from HLA-typed donors. Overall study results and limits: When analyzed later, a missense DCLRE1C variant was found to be linked to TCR beta V- and J-gene trimming. It was taken for granted in presence/absence analyses that sequencing depth across donors was roughly uniform.

CDR3 length: 15 amino acids. Germline lookup yields CDR1 SGHRS and CDR2 YFSETQ. Trimming left V 0 bases short and J 5 bases short, with 14 bases between. PCR amplification relied on 60 Vbeta primers (plus 13 Jbeta primers). Sequencing used immunoSEQ multiplex PCR; TCRdb keeps in-frame clones, though not all of them. Of about 80,000 clones in the sample, approximately 67% are singletons; the top ten hold approximately 4%. The sequencing sample was made of PBMCs. The chain uses TRBV5-1 and TRBJ1-1, with D perhaps matching TRBD1 (5 bases). The clonotype originates from a male donor in good health and CMV-seropositive. CDR3 sequence (DNA): TGCGCCAGCAGCTTGGAAACGGGGGAGGCTACTGAAGCTTTCTTT. This sequence encodes CASSLETGEATEAFF.